Listed here are 20 T cell receptor beta chains from one sample, sequenced in a study of blood T cell repertoires in COVID-19. Profiling relied on immunoSEQ multiplex PCR, and the TCRdb table lists in-frame clones only, not all of them. This sample has approximately 55,000 clones, with roughly 91% found just once. Sequencing was performed on peripheral blood. The receptors were gathered from a man over 45 with active COVID-19.

The rearrangement links TRBV9 to TRBJ2-2; 14 positions agree with TRBD2. Germline-derived CDR1 and CDR2 are SGDLS and YYNGEE. The CDR3 extends over 17 amino acids. Trimming took 3 bases from V and 3 from J; bases not matched to a gene: 4. The CDR3 nucleotides are TGTGCCAGCAGCGCGACTAGCGGGGGGGCTTACACCGGGGAGCTGTTTTTT. Protein product: CASSATSGGAYTGELFF.

The chain uses TRBV7-6 and TRBJ1-2; 7 bases are shared with TRBD1. Trimming removed 4 bases from V and 4 bases from J; junction bases left unmatched: 12. This CDR3 has 16 amino acids. Germline V gene data show CDR1 as SGHVS and CDR2 as FNYEAQ. The CDR3, as DNA: TGTGCCAGCAGCTCAAGTACCGGGGGACAGTTCTATGGCTACACCTTC. Protein product: CASSSSTGGQFYGYTF.

This clone was found once. V usage is TRBV7-2 and J usage is TRBJ2-7; possible D gene TRBD2, 5 bases. This CDR3 is 14 amino acids long. CDR1 SGHTA and CDR2 FQGNSA come from the germline V gene. Trimming pared 4 bases from V and 0 bases from J, leaving 10 bases between. The DNA of the CDR3 is TGTGCCAGCAGCTCGGGGAGAACCTCCTACGAGCAGTACTTC. Its protein is CASSSGRTSYEQYF.

V and J are TRBV19 and TRBJ1-2; TRBD1 agrees at 7 bases. Germline V gives CDR1 LNHDA, CDR2 SQIVND (reference sequence). The CDR3 consists of 12 residues. After removal of 10 bases from V and 4 bases from J, the junction contained 6 bases not matched to a gene. CDR3 sequence (DNA): TGTGCCACGAGGGACAGTTTCTATGGCTACACCTTC. As protein: CATRDSFYGYTF.

The chain recombines TRBV5-1 with TRBJ1-2; D ambiguous. The germline V gene encodes CDR1 SGHRS and CDR2 YFSETQ. V gave up 10 bases and J gave up 5 bases, with 12 bases separating them. The CDR3 contains 11 residues. This CDR3 is CAVVPRYGYTF. The CDR3 DNA follows: TGCGCCGTAGTCCCTAGGTATGGCTACACCTTC.

V and J are TRBV30 and TRBJ1-3; D remains ambiguous. The CDR3 has 12 amino acids. In germline, CDR1 is GTSNPN, CDR2 SVGIG (reference sequence). With 3 bases removed from V and 3 bases from J, the gap between germline ends came to 6 bases. As DNA, the CDR3 is TGTGCCTGGAGGACTGATGGAAACACCATATATTTT. Protein: CAWRTDGNTIYF.

This clone came up a few times. The rearrangement joins TRBV6-6 to TRBJ1-3; D is uncertain. The V gene lost 6 bases and the J gene lost 4 bases, with 13 bases spanning the gap. Germline loops: CDR1 MNHNY, CDR2 SVGAGI (reference sequence). The CDR3 runs 14 residues. The CDR3 reads CASRREGSGNTIYF. CDR3 DNA sequence: TGTGCCAGCAGACGAGAGGGCTCCGGAAACACCATATATTTT.

A few counts support this clone. The V call is TRBV2, the J call TRBJ1-2; 9 nucleotides line up with TRBD1. There are 14 residues in the CDR3. After removal of 7 bases from V and 1 base from J, the junction contained 4 bases not matched to a gene. Germline CDR1 SNHLY, CDR2 FYNNEI. The CDR3 nucleotides read TGTGCCAGCACTCGACAGGGGGATAACTATGGCTACACCTTC. It yields the protein CASTRQGDNYGYTF.

In DNA form, the CDR3 reads TGTGCCAGCAGCCCCCGGGACAGGCGATTGCGCACCATATATTTT. Protein product: CASSPRDRRLRTIYF. The V call is TRBV7-8, the J call TRBJ1-3; TRBD1 matches at 8 bases. V was pared by 5 bases and J by 9 bases, with 12 bases of the junction left unmatched. This CDR3 is built from 15 residues. Germline V gene lookup returns CDR1 SGHVS and CDR2 FQNEAQ.

This clone was counted at least ten times. V gene TRBV5-1 combines with J gene TRBJ1-4; 10 bases match TRBD1. Trimming removed 4 bases from V and 6 bases from J; junction bases left unmatched: 6. The CDR3 is made up of 15 amino acids. CDR1 is SGHRS, CDR2 YFSETQ, per germline. The CDR3 DNA reads TGCGCCAGCAGCATAACCGGGACAGGGGATGAAAAACTGTTTTTT. Translating gives CASSITGTGDEKLFF.

The genes are TRBV9 and TRBJ2-1; 13 positions agree with TRBD2. The CDR3 contains 15 residues. Germline CDR1 reads SGDLS; CDR2 reads YYNGEE. The V and J ends lost 3 bases and 9 bases, in that order; junction bases with no gene match: 6. In nucleotides, the CDR3 is TGTGCCAGCAGCGCGGGACTAGCGGGATGGGGTGAGCAGTTCTTC. It specifies CASSAGLAGWGEQFF.

This chain uses TRBV5-4 with TRBJ2-1; 12 bases line up with TRBD2. The CDR3 sequence is 17 residues long. In germline, CDR1 is SGHNT, CDR2 YYREEE (reference sequence). The J segment lost 6 bases and the V segment lost 4 bases, leaving 11 bases of the junction unmatched. CDR3 residues: CASSPRTSGMGRNEQFF. For the CDR3, the DNA is TGTGCCAGCAGCCCTCGGACTAGCGGGATGGGGCGCAATGAGCAGTTCTTC.

V usage is TRBV2 and J usage is TRBJ2-5, with D possibly being TRBD2 (5 bases). Germline CDR1 is SNHLY and CDR2 is FYNNEI. Trimming cost V 7 bases and J 1 base, with 13 bases left between them. This CDR3 comprises 14 residues. CDR3 in amino acids: CASTSGNRQETQYF. DNA of the CDR3: TGTGCCAGCACTTCCGGGAACCGCCAAGAGACCCAGTACTTC.

The rearrangement joins TRBV4-1 to TRBJ2-1; TRBD1 aligns across 11 bases. CDR1 and CDR2 (germline): MGHRA, YSYEKL. The CDR3 loop spans 15 amino acids. Trimming took 3 bases from V and 6 from J; bases not matched to a gene: 4. CDR3 coding DNA: TGCGCCAGCAGCCATCGGGACAGGGGGGTCAATGAGCAGTTCTTC. Translation: CASSHRDRGVNEQFF.

This sequence joins TRBV3-1 (or the pseudogene TRBV3-2) and TRBJ2-2; D is uncertain. V lost 1 base to trimming and J lost 7 bases, with 10 bases between them. CDR1 LGHDT and CDR2 YNNKEL come from the germline V gene (reference sequence). The CDR3 runs 14 residues. The CDR3 loop is CASSQARHRGELFF. The CDR3 bases are TGTGCCAGCAGCCAAGCCCGACACCGCGGGGAGCTGTTTTTT.

The V call is TRBV4-1, the J call TRBJ2-2, with 13 bases fitting TRBD2. CDR1 is MGHRA and CDR2 is YSYEKL in the germline V gene. Unmatched junction bases numbered 3, after V lost 5 bases and J lost 3 bases. This CDR3 is 16 amino acids long. The CDR3: CASSSLAGGHTGELFF. DNA of the CDR3: TGCGCCAGCAGCTCACTAGCGGGGGGGCACACCGGGGAGCTGTTTTTT.

The chain couples TRBV7-9 to TRBJ2-1; D may be TRBD1 (5 bases). Germline V gene sequence: CDR1 SEHNR, CDR2 FQNEAQ (reference sequence). The CDR3 contains 10 residues. V was clipped by 9 bases and J by 7 bases, with 7 bases between them. The CDR3 loop is CASQGNEQFF. The CDR3 DNA sequence: TGTGCCAGTCAGGGAAATGAGCAGTTCTTC.

The CDR3 loop reads CASSATGQHTDTQYF. The CDR3 DNA reads as TGTGCCAGCAGTGCCACGGGACAGCACACAGATACGCAGTATTTT. This chain connects TRBV27 to TRBJ2-3, with 7 positions matching TRBD1. V shed 5 bases and J 2 bases; nucleotides not matched to a gene: 7. CDR1 and CDR2 from the germline V gene are MNHEY and SMNVEV (reference sequence). CDR3 length: 15 residues.

CDR3 bases: TGTGCCTGGAGCTACGGTGGCGGGAGGGCAGGGGAGCAGTACTTC. It is translated as CAWSYGGGRAGEQYF. The V gene is TRBV30, the J gene TRBJ2-7; TRBD2 matches 9 bases. The CDR3 has 15 residues. V gave up 3 bases and J gave up 7 bases; unmatched junction bases: 13. Germline V gives CDR1 GTSNPN, CDR2 SVGIG (reference sequence).

V and J are TRBV9 and TRBJ2-1, with 9 bases that match TRBD1. Per germline, CDR1 SGDLS and CDR2 YYNGEE. V trimming: 4 bases; J trimming: 13 bases; junction bases outside the gene matches: 18. The CDR3 extends over 16 amino acids. CDR3 protein: CASSTTITGGRAGQFF. In DNA form, the CDR3 reads TGTGCCAGCAGCACCACAATAACAGGGGGCAGGGCAGGACAGTTCTTC.